This TCR beta chain comes out of a study of blood T cell repertoires in COVID-19. Overall study context: Nucleic acid was either cDNA or gDNA, and it came from T cells, B-cell-depleted T cells, or PBMCs.

Germline V gives CDR1 SGHNT, CDR2 YYREEE (reference sequence). The trim removed 0 bases at V and 0 bases at J, leaving 1 base unmatched. The CDR3 is 16 amino acids. Repertoires were generated with immunoSEQ multiplex PCR, while TCRdb's copy carries only in-frame clones and drops some. In the table there are hundreds of thousands of clones, 85% to 90% of which are singletons. The source is a man in his forties or fifties who had recovered from COVID-19. The gene calls are TRBV5-4 and TRBJ2-7; 12 bases are shared with TRBD1. Sequencing was done on a sample of PBMCs or T cells enriched from blood (not recorded which). The CDR3 DNA sequence: TGTGCCAGCAGCTTGGCGGGACAGGGGGCCTCCTACGAGCAGTACTTC. It codes for CASSLAGQGASYEQYF.